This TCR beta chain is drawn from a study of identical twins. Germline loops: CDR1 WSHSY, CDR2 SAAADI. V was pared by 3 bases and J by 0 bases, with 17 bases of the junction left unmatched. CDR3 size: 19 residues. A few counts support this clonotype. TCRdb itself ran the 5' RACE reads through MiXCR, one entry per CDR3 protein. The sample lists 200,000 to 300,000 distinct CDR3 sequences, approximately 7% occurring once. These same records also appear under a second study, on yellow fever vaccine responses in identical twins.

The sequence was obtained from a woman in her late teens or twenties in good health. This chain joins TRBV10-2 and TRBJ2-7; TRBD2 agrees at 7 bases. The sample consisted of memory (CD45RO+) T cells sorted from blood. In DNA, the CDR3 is TGCGCCAGCAGTGACATCCGGGGAAGCGGGGCTGGGAGCTCCTACGAGCAGTACTTC. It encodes CASSDIRGSGAGSSYEQYF.